This T cell receptor (beta chain) was recorded in a study of T cell changes during pregnancy in multiple sclerosis. V was trimmed by 0 bases and J by 2 bases, leaving 17 bases between them. In germline, CDR1 is MNHNS, CDR2 SASEGT. This CDR3 comprises 18 residues. TCRdb's copy holds only in-frame clones and misses some; the assay was immunoSEQ multiplex PCR. The data hold 65,000 to 90,000 clones, with roughly nine tenths observed a single time. The chain uses TRBV6-1 and TRBJ2-1; TRBD1 is a possible D gene (6 bases). This clonotype was sampled from a female donor in good health, serving as a control in a pregnancy study. Some clones in this sample may be carry-over from other donors' samples. The sequences come from PBMCs, collected in the first trimester of pregnancy. CDR3 DNA: TGTGCCAGCAGTGAAGCCTTTTACGTGGGGGCCGCCTACAATGAGCAGTTCTTC. It encodes CASSEAFYVGAAYNEQFF.